These T cell receptor beta chains were read from a single sample in a study of Ad26.COV2.S vaccination and SARS-CoV-2 variants. Generated by immunoSEQ multiplex PCR, the TCRdb table keeps only in-frame clones and is missing some. This table holds around 450,000 clones, over 75% found once. This specimen consisted of peripheral blood, obtained in a trial of Ad26.COV2.S vaccine versus placebo. These receptors came from a person between 18 and 65 years old who received the Ad26.COV2.S COVID-19 vaccine or a placebo. Each CDR3 is given with its conserved first and last residue. D genes are given only for firm matches. Some rows mark clone size as missing; the rest say once, few, many or name a class of expanded clone.

clone_size	d_call	v_call	j_call	cdr3_aa	cdr3_nt
NA	NA	TRBV28	TRBJ2-7	CASRADAYEQYF	TGTGCCAGCAGAGCTGACGCCTACGAGCAGTACTTC
NA	NA	TRBV2	TRBJ2-1	CASRTGHYNEQFF	TGTGCCAGCAGGACGGGCCACTACAATGAGCAGTTCTTC
NA	NA	TRBV6-5	TRBJ1-3	CASSSQGISGNTIYF	TGTGCCAGCAGTTCCCAGGGGATCTCTGGAAACACCATATATTTT
NA	NA	TRBV30	TRBJ1-1	CAWSVRGGTEAFF	TGTGCCTGGAGTGTACGGGGGGGCACTGAAGCTTTCTTT
NA	NA	TRBV6-5	TRBJ2-2	CASSYSGGTGELFF	TGTGCCAGCAGTTACTCCGGGGGCACCGGGGAGCTGTTTTTT
once	TRBD1	TRBV24-1	TRBJ2-1	CATSSSGTGIYNEQFF	TGTGCCACCAGTTCTTCAGGGACAGGGATCTACAATGAGCAGTTCTTC
NA	TRBD1	TRBV18	TRBJ1-2	CASSRTGTDGYTF	TGTGCCAGCTCACGGACAGGGACGGACGGCTACACCTTC
once	NA	TRBV10-3	TRBJ2-1	CAISESESSYNEQFF	TGTGCCATCAGTGAGTCCGAGAGCTCCTACAATGAGCAGTTCTTC
NA	TRBD2	TRBV2	TRBJ2-7	CASSEGLAGVLYEQYF	TGTGCCAGCAGTGAAGGGCTAGCGGGCGTTTTATACGAGCAGTACTTC
NA	TRBD2	TRBV7-2	TRBJ2-3	CASSRGGFQATQYF	TGTGCCAGCAGTCGGGGGGGATTCCAGGCGACGCAGTATTTT
NA	NA	TRBV27	TRBJ1-2	CASSYPSGDGYTF	TGTGCCAGCAGTTATCCTTCAGGGGATGGCTACACCTTC
NA	NA	TRBV6-1	TRBJ2-7	CASSEGPGLSYEQYF	TGTGCCAGCAGTGAAGGACCGGGGCTATCCTACGAGCAGTACTTC
once	TRBD1	TRBV4-2	TRBJ2-1	CASSPGGQGDYEQFF	TGTGCCAGCAGCCCCGGCGGCCAGGGGGATTATGAGCAGTTCTTC
NA	NA	TRBV10-3	TRBJ1-1	CAIRPGPENTEAFF	TGTGCCATCAGGCCCGGTCCGGAGAACACTGAAGCTTTCTTT
NA	NA	TRBV21-1	TRBJ2-7	CASSSGTQTYEQYF	TGTGCCAGCAGCTCAGGGACCCAAACCTACGAGCAGTACTTC
NA	TRBD2	TRBV5-1	TRBJ2-1	CASSLANSAGDEQFF	TGCGCCAGCAGCTTGGCCAATTCAGCGGGAGACGAGCAGTTCTTC
NA	TRBD2	TRBV10-2	TRBJ2-4	CASSTGLAGASLYF	TGCGCCAGCAGTACGGGACTAGCGGGAGCCTCCCTGTACTTC
NA	NA	TRBV15	TRBJ1-4	CATSRGGWDEKLFF	TGTGCCACCAGCAGAGGGGGATGGGATGAAAAACTGTTTTTT
NA	NA	TRBV5-5	TRBJ2-5	CASSLVLQETQYF	TGTGCCAGCAGCTTGGTTTTGCAAGAGACCCAGTACTTC
NA	TRBD1	TRBV2	TRBJ2-1	CASSRSSGGRGLGEQFF	TGTGCCAGCAGTCGATCAAGTGGTGGCAGGGGGTTAGGTGAGCAGTTCTTC
once	TRBD2	TRBV6-2/TRBV6-3	TRBJ2-5	CASSPPSAGVSETQYF	TGTGCCAGCAGTCCCCCCTCAGCGGGAGTCTCCGAGACCCAGTACTTC
once	NA	TRBV18	TRBJ2-3	CASSSLRSSTDTQYF	TGTGCCAGCTCAAGCTTGCGCTCTAGCACAGATACGCAGTATTTT
NA	TRBD2	TRBV10-3	TRBJ2-7	CAAGGPPVYEQYF	TGTGCCGCGGGGGGCCCGCCCGTCTACGAGCAGTACTTC